The rows below give T cell receptor beta chains drawn from one sample of a study of CD4 T cells in relation to SARS-CoV-2 and coronaviruses. The antigens for these receptors are not known. Clones were sequenced by immunoSEQ multiplex PCR, and TCRdb holds only the in-frame ones, with some missing. The table has around 25,000 clones, just over 75% seen once. Specimen: CD4+ T cells from PBMCs, cultured in vitro. The origin of the receptors is a human donor in good health. Both conserved end residues are part of each CDR3. Each record gives: V gene, D gene, J gene, clone size, CDR3 protein, CDR3 DNA. D genes are given only for firm matches. Clone size is given for some rows only: seen once, a few or many times, or a class if the clone is expanded.

TRBV7-2	NA	TRBJ2-1	NA	CASSLGESSYNEQFF	TGTGCCAGCAGCTTAGGGGAGAGCTCCTACAATGAGCAGTTCTTC
TRBV25-1	NA	TRBJ1-5	NA	CASSEFDSNQPQHF	TGTGCCAGCAGTGAATTTGATAGCAATCAGCCCCAGCATTTT
TRBV6-5	NA	TRBJ2-3	NA	CASSRAGKADTQYF	TGTGCCAGCAGTCGGGCAGGGAAGGCAGATACGCAGTATTTT
TRBV3-1/TRBV3-2	NA	TRBJ2-1	NA	CASSQDAGVGSYNEQFF	TGTGCCAGCAGCCAAGATGCAGGGGTGGGCTCCTACAATGAGCAGTTCTTC
TRBV27	TRBD1	TRBJ1-2	NA	CASSPGQGFGSYTF	TGTGCCAGCAGCCCGGGACAGGGATTTGGGAGCTACACCTTC
TRBV28	TRBD2	TRBJ2-6	NA	CASSGAGGAAGANVLTF	TGTGCCAGCAGTGGAGCGGGAGGGGCTGCTGGGGCCAACGTCCTGACTTTC
TRBV3-1/TRBV3-2	NA	TRBJ1-2	NA	CASSQVRGGYTF	TGTGCCAGCAGCCAAGTTCGGGGAGGCTACACCTTC
TRBV3-1/TRBV3-2	TRBD1	TRBJ1-2	NA	CASSHRGQDGNGYTF	TGTGCCAGCAGCCACAGGGGGCAGGATGGAAATGGCTACACCTTC
TRBV4-2	NA	TRBJ2-3	medium-sized	CASSQDYGEPTDTQYF	TGTGCCAGCAGCCAAGATTATGGGGAACCCACAGATACGCAGTATTTT
TRBV5-6	NA	TRBJ2-5	NA	CASSLFQGLQETQYF	TGTGCCAGCAGCTTGTTCCAGGGGCTCCAAGAGACCCAGTACTTC
TRBV19	NA	TRBJ2-1	NA	CASSKRVDYNEQFF	TGTGCCAGTAGTAAGAGGGTGGACTACAATGAGCAGTTCTTC
TRBV19	TRBD1	TRBJ2-2	NA	CASRSGTGSTGELFF	TGTGCCAGTAGGTCCGGGACAGGGTCCACCGGGGAGCTGTTTTTT